The present T cell receptor beta chain was sequenced within a study of cytomegalovirus exposure and HLA in healthy donors. Across the whole study: Early released data comprised around 80 million unique TCRs from HLA-typed donors.

The donors (healthy individuals) were bone marrow donors. Use of 60 Vbeta and 13 Jbeta primers characterized the PCR. The method was immunoSEQ multiplex PCR; TCRdb's version includes in-frame clones alone and lacks a portion of them. Of about 130,000 clones in the sample, approximately 85% were seen once. The study's findings and limits: A further, later analysis showed that HLA-associated TCR beta chains (compared with equally common others) were more clonally expanded. Among the most significant clusters, several appeared linked to common viral pathogens in a later analysis.

Comments on this clone: The antigen is undetermined.

The sequenced sample was PBMCs. This receptor was obtained from a boy aged 5-17 years in good health and CMV-seronegative.

CDR3 DNA: TGCGCCAGCAGCTTGAAAAGCGGAGGGACCGGGGAGCTGTTTTTT. Translating it yields CASSLKSGGTGELFF. The chain couples TRBV5-1 to TRBJ2-2, with D possibly TRBD2 on 6 matching bases. Trimming pared 1 base from V and 5 bases from J, leaving 12 bases between. CDR1 SGHRS and CDR2 YFSETQ come from the germline V gene. The CDR3 consists of 15 residues.